The source of this T cell receptor beta chain is a study of cytotoxic CD8 clonotypes in ibrutinib-treated CLL. Study context: The patient breakdown showed more than nine relapsed/refractory and approximately 15 treatment-naive cases, with 17 IGHV unmutated.

The germline V gene encodes CDR1 SQVTM and CDR2 ANQGSEA. This CDR3 is built from 13 residues. Trimming removed 5 bases at V and 3 bases at J, with 13 bases between. A remark on this clone: Its antigen remains unidentified.

Investigators sourced around 2 micrograms of genomic DNA from cryopreserved PBMCs for TCR beta libraries. Targeted sequencing depth ranged from 1 in 200,000 to 1 in 1 million T cells. Produced via immunoSEQ multiplex PCR; TCRdb's table is partial and in-frame only. The sample lists 250,000 to 350,000 clones; roughly four fifths were seen once. Findings of the study overall: On treatment, the uncommon public clonotypes contracted or remained stable.

This sequence joins TRBV29-1 and TRBJ1-1; no definite D call. This clonotype originated in a human donor with chronic lymphocytic leukemia. The input for sequencing was PBMCs, taken at disease progression, from a patient treated with ibrutinib. For the CDR3, the DNA is TGCAGCGTTATTAGAAATGGGGACACTGAAGCTTTCTTT. Translation gives CSVIRNGDTEAFF. Filled out from reference TRBV29-1 and TRBJ1-1, the complete variable domain reads SAVISQKPSRDICQRGTSLTIQCQVDSQVTMMFWYRQQPGQSLTLIATANQGSEATYESGFVIDKFPISRPNLTFSTLTVSNMSPEDSSIYLCSVIRNGDTEAFFGQGTRLTVV.